This T cell receptor (beta chain) came from a study of beta chain features in type 1 diabetes. Study background: Examination spanned approximately 110 million sorted cells from all samples.

The junction had 14 bases not matched to a gene; V was cut back by 5 bases and J by 5 bases. The CDR3 runs 16 residues. The germline gives CDR1 SGHAT, CDR2 FQNNGV. Reverse transcribing all isolated RNA meant expressed TCRB transcripts were sequenced. Profiling relied on immunoSEQ multiplex PCR, and the TCRdb table lists in-frame clones only, not all of them. This table has some 160,000 clones, approximately 8.4% appearing once. Study observations and caveats: Researchers could not determine here whether HLA type influences TCRB rearrangement.

This clone was counted between two and nine times. As yet, its antigen is unknown. Every single donor gave one heparinised blood draw, and these averaged roughly 100 mL. Using CD45RO/CCR7/CD25/CD127/CD95/CD27, CD4+ naive, central memory, regulatory and stem cell-like memory cells were sorted. The sequence was collected from a young woman in good health. Sequencing was done on a sample of central memory CD4+ T cells from blood. The chain is built from TRBV11-2 and TRBJ2-5; 7 nucleotides match TRBD2. The CDR3 protein is CASSPGGAGVGETQYF. Written as DNA, the CDR3 is TGTGCCAGCAGCCCCGGAGGGGCGGGAGTGGGGGAGACCCAGTACTTC.